The 13 T cell receptor beta chains below all came from one sample that was sequenced in a study of control samples from healthy donors and cancer patients. Data came from immunoSEQ multiplex PCR; TCRdb stores just in-frame clones and leaves some out. The sample includes some 180,000 clones. The material sequenced was blood. These receptors were obtained from a woman younger than 45 in good health.

V gene TRBV18 combines with J gene TRBJ1-1; D is undetermined. Per the germline V gene, CDR1 is KGHSH and CDR2 is LQKENI. CDR3 length: 13 amino acids. V lost 0 bases and J lost 7, with 9 bases in between. The CDR3 DNA is TGTGCCAGCTCACCACCGGTAGGCAATGAAGCTTTCTTT. Translation gives CASSPPVGNEAFF.

This sequence joins TRBV6-2 or TRBV6-3 and TRBJ1-2; D ambiguous. Trimming left V 3 bases short and J 8 bases short, with 16 bases between. Germline assignment: CDR1 MNHEY and CDR2 SVGEGT. This CDR3 has 14 residues. The CDR3 here is CASSYASAGGGYTF. In DNA form, the CDR3 reads TGTGCCAGCAGTTATGCCTCGGCAGGAGGAGGCTACACCTTC.

The chain is built from TRBV9 and TRBJ2-7, with TRBD2 matching over 12 bases. Trimming at V came to 2 bases and at J to 6 bases, leaving 12 bases not matched to a gene. This CDR3 has 17 amino acids. CDR1 and CDR2 from the germline V gene are SGDLS and YYNGEE. The CDR3 DNA reads TGTGCCAGCAGCGTGGCCCCCTCTAGCGGGGGGGCGGTCGAGCAGTACTTC. Translated, it gives CASSVAPSSGGAVEQYF.

The chain combines TRBV5-1 with TRBJ1-6; D gene ambiguous. Trimming removed 3 bases from V and 6 bases from J, with 13 bases in between. The CDR3 is 15 residues long. CDR1 and CDR2 from the germline V gene are SGHRS and YFSETQ. CDR3 in amino acids: CASSSAGMGNSPLHF. The CDR3 DNA is TGCGCCAGCAGCTCCGCGGGCATGGGTAATTCACCCCTCCACTTT.

J is TRBJ1-1 and V is TRBV29-1, with unresolved D. CDR3 length: 16 amino acids. Germline CDR1 reads SQVTM; CDR2 reads ANQGSEA. Trimming removed 4 bases from V and 11 bases from J, with 29 bases in between. CDR3 sequence (DNA): TGCAGCGTTGGGTACCAGAGCCGAAAGGGTTTGTCCGTGGCTTTCTTT. Its translation: CSVGYQSRKGLSVAFF.

This chain links TRBV4-1 with TRBJ1-3; possible D gene TRBD1, 5 bases. V was pared by 1 base and J by 3 bases, with 10 bases between. CDR1 MGHRA and CDR2 YSYEKL come from the germline V gene. The CDR3 sequence is 15 residues long. The CDR3 here is CASSQVAGGGNTIYF. CDR3 bases: TGCGCCAGCAGCCAAGTTGCTGGGGGTGGAAACACCATATATTTT.

The V and J genes are TRBV25-1 and TRBJ1-4, with TRBD1 as a possible D gene (6 bases). Trimming took off 3 bases at V and 7 bases at J, with 12 bases between the two ends. Germline CDR1 is MGHDK and CDR2 is SYGVNS. The CDR3 loop spans 14 amino acids. The chain's CDR3 is CASSDARGIEKLFF. The CDR3 DNA follows: TGTGCCAGCAGTGATGCCAGGGGTATTGAAAAACTGTTTTTT. Full variable domain (rest looked up from reference TRBV25-1 and TRBJ1-4): EADIYQTPRYLVIGTGKKITLECSQTMGHDKMYWYQQDPGMELHLIHYSYGVNSTEKGDLSSESTVSRIRTEHFPLTLESARPSHTSQYLCASSDARGIEKLFFGSGTQLSVL.

The chain couples TRBV6-5 to TRBJ1-2; D gene unclear. Germline V lookup: CDR1 MNHEY, CDR2 SVGAGI. This CDR3 region has 14 residues. V was cut by 6 bases and J by 5 bases, with 16 bases left in between. In nucleotides, the CDR3 is TGTGCCAGCAGCCCCACGGCGCCTTTATATGGCTACACCTTC. Translating it yields CASSPTAPLYGYTF.

The rearrangement uses TRBV29-1 and TRBJ2-7; possible D gene TRBD2, 7 bases. V was shortened by 7 bases and J by 2 bases, with 18 bases between the two germline ends. This CDR3 has 14 residues. The germline V gene encodes CDR1 SQVTM and CDR2 ANQGSEA. The chain's CDR3 is CSATSGGRTYEQYF. The CDR3 DNA sequence: TGCAGCGCAACATCCGGGGGGCGAACCTACGAGCAGTACTTC.

The J gene is TRBJ2-7, the V gene TRBV29-1, with D perhaps TRBD1 or TRBD2 (5 bases each). This CDR3 spans 15 amino acids. Germline V gives CDR1 SQVTM, CDR2 ANQGSEA. V lost 6 bases and J lost 6, with 24 bases in between. CDR3 nucleotide sequence: TGCAGCGTAGGACTGAGGCAGGGAAAGGGCCGCGAGCAGTACTTC. This translates into CSVGLRQGKGREQYF.

J is TRBJ1-4 and V is TRBV28; no definite D call. Trimming shortened V by 1 base and J by 6 bases, and 6 bases separated the two germline ends. CDR1 is MDHEN and CDR2 is SYDVKM in the germline V gene. The CDR3 sequence is 13 residues long. CDR3 residues: CASSLSGYEKLFF. In nucleotides, the CDR3 is TGTGCCAGCAGTTTATCTGGGTATGAAAAACTGTTTTTT. Full variable domain (outside the CDR3, taken from reference TRBV28 and TRBJ1-4): DVKVTQSSRYLVKRTGEKVFLECVQDMDHENMFWYRQDPGLGLRLIYFSYDVKMKEKGDIPEGYSVSREKKERFSLILESASTNQTSMYLCASSLSGYEKLFFGSGTQLSVL.

The chain employs TRBV2 and TRBJ2-4; the D gene could be TRBD1 or TRBD2 (7 bases each). CDR3 length: 15 amino acids. The V gene lost 3 bases and the J gene lost 6 bases, with 15 bases spanning the gap. CDR1 is SNHLY, CDR2 FYNNEI, per germline. The CDR3 nucleotides read TGTGCCAGCAGTGACAACAGGGGAGGGGCAAACATTCAGTACTTC. As protein: CASSDNRGGANIQYF.

The gene calls are TRBV7-9 and TRBJ1-1, with D unclear. With 4 bases removed from V and 0 bases from J, the gap between germline ends came to 9 bases. Germline CDR1 and CDR2: SEHNR and FQNEAQ (reference sequence). The CDR3 consists of 14 residues. The chain's CDR3 is CASSSAIVNTEAFF. The CDR3 DNA is TGTGCCAGCAGCTCGGCGATCGTGAACACTGAAGCTTTCTTT.